Each of the 23 T cell receptor beta chains below was sequenced from the same sample in a study of chemoradiotherapy in HPV16-positive cancers. The repertoire was sequenced with immunoSEQ multiplex PCR; TCRdb's copy has only in-frame clones and lacks some. The sample contains about 25,000 clones, 85% to 95% of which appear only once. The material was blood, obtained from a patient who underwent chemoradiotherapy. These receptors were taken from a human donor with HPV-associated anogenital cancer.

The gene calls are TRBV28 and TRBJ1-1; D is uncertain. V shed 10 bases and J shed 9 bases, with 12 bases lying between them. The CDR3 extends over 10 amino acids. CDR1 MDHEN and CDR2 SYDVKM come from the germline V gene. The CDR3, as DNA: TGTGCCACGGTAAGGTTCCAAGCTTTCTTT. Its translation: CATVRFQAFF.

V usage is TRBV29-1 and J usage is TRBJ2-2, with D tentatively TRBD2 (6 bases). The germline gives CDR1 SQVTM, CDR2 ANQGSEA. The CDR3 has 14 amino acids. Trimming shortened V by 5 bases and J by 6 bases, and 16 bases separated the two germline ends. Here the CDR3 reads CSVMTSLVAGELFF. The CDR3 DNA is TGCAGCGTTATGACTAGTCTGGTCGCCGGGGAGCTGTTTTTT.

The CDR3 bases are TGTGCCTGGAGCGACAGGGTAAATTCACCCCTCCACTTT. Protein product: CAWSDRVNSPLHF. The rearrangement links TRBV30 to TRBJ1-6, with TRBD1 matching over 7 bases. J was trimmed by 7 bases and V by 3 bases; bases with no gene match: 3. Germline V CDR1 and CDR2: GTSNPN, SVGIG (reference sequence). The CDR3 loop spans 13 amino acids.

This chain links TRBV18 with TRBJ1-2; D perhaps matches TRBD1 (5 bases). Germline V gene data show CDR1 as KGHSH and CDR2 as LQKENI. Trimming left V 3 bases short and J 1 base short, with 9 bases between. The length of the CDR3 is 14 residues. The CDR3, as DNA: TGTGCCAGCTCACCCGGGGCGATTAACTATGGCTACACCTTC. It specifies CASSPGAINYGYTF.

This chain connects TRBV6-5 to TRBJ2-5; D possibly corresponds to TRBD1 (6 bases). The CDR3 runs to 14 residues. Between the trimmed V and J ends, which lost 2 bases and 5 bases, there was a span of 12 bases. Per germline, CDR1 MNHEY and CDR2 SVGAGI. The DNA for the CDR3 is TGTGCCAGCAGTTACCAGGGGTCCAAGGAGACCCAGTACTTC. This encodes CASSYQGSKETQYF.

The gene calls are TRBV27 and TRBJ2-3, with D perhaps TRBD2 (5 bases). CDR1 and CDR2 from the germline V gene are MNHEY and SMNVEV (reference sequence). V was pared by 6 bases and J by 5 bases, with 6 bases between. This CDR3 has 11 residues. CDR3 loop: CASSRGDTQYF. CDR3 bases: TGTGCCAGCAGCCGGGGAGATACGCAGTATTTT.

This chain connects TRBV7-8 to TRBJ2-7; 11 bases fit TRBD1. There are 15 residues in the CDR3. The ends lost 5 bases at V and 12 bases at J; junction bases unmatched: 15. The V gene's germline CDR1 is SGHVS and CDR2 FQNEAQ. This CDR3 reads CASSLLGQGASKLYF. CDR3 DNA: TGTGCCAGCAGCCTGTTAGGACAGGGGGCTTCTAAGTTGTACTTC. Complete variable domain (other parts from reference TRBV7-8 and TRBJ2-7): GAGVSQSPRYKVAKRGQDVALRCDPISGHVSLFWYQQALGQGPEFLTYFQNEAQLDKSGLPSDRFFAERPEGSVSTLKIQRTQQEDSAVYLCASSLLGQGASKLYFGPGTRLTVT.

This chain uses TRBV30 with TRBJ1-1; D possibly corresponds to TRBD1 (6 bases). This CDR3 has 13 amino acids. Looked up from germline, CDR1 is GTSNPN and CDR2 is SVGIG (reference sequence). The V end was cut by 2 bases, the J end by 3 bases, with 10 bases between. CDR3 region: CAWSTGPYTEAFF. The CDR3, as DNA: TGTGCCTGGAGTACAGGGCCATACACTGAAGCTTTCTTT.

The V and J genes are TRBV20-1 and TRBJ2-3, with unresolved D. V dropped 3 bases and J dropped 6 bases, with 7 bases sitting between them. The CDR3 contains 11 residues. CDR1 is DFQATT, CDR2 SNEGSKA, per germline (reference sequence). CDR3 in DNA: TGCAGTGCTAGTTTCCTGGATACGCAGTATTTT. It encodes CSASFLDTQYF.

V is TRBV27 and J is TRBJ1-1, with 9 nucleotides matching TRBD1. Germline V gives CDR1 MNHEY, CDR2 SMNVEV (reference sequence). The CDR3 extends over 16 amino acids. The V and J ends lost 6 bases and 5 bases, in that order; junction bases with no gene match: 13. The CDR3 is CASSPTGTGFWTEAFF. In nucleotides, the CDR3 is TGTGCCAGCAGCCCGACGGGGACAGGGTTTTGGACTGAAGCTTTCTTT.

This clone was observed a single time. This chain uses TRBV29-1 with TRBJ2-3, with D tentatively TRBD1 (6 bases). The CDR3 has 16 residues. Trimming took off 0 bases at V and 13 bases at J, with 26 bases between the two ends. Germline CDR1 SQVTM, CDR2 ANQGSEA. The CDR3 sequence is CSVEEGLGDRFFLEYF. The CDR3, as DNA: TGCAGCGTTGAAGAAGGATTAGGAGACAGGTTCTTCCTAGAGTATTTT.

The chain couples TRBV2 to TRBJ2-2, with 9 bases matching TRBD2. Germline V CDR1 and CDR2: SNHLY, FYNNEI. This CDR3 comprises 17 residues. V gave up 2 bases and J gave up 4 bases; unmatched junction bases: 8. Written as DNA, the CDR3 is TGTGCCAGCAGTGAATGGTTAGCGGGGGATACCACCGGGGAGCTGTTTTTT. It encodes CASSEWLAGDTTGELFF. Supplemented by reference TRBV2 and TRBJ2-2, the full variable domain reads EPEVTQTPSHQVTQMGQEVILRCVPISNHLYFYWYRQILGQKVEFLVSFYNNEISEKSEIFDDQFSVERPDGSNFTLKIRSTKLEDSAMYFCASSEWLAGDTTGELFFGEGSRLTVL.

The count of this clone is one. The V call is TRBV10-2, the J call TRBJ2-1; D remains unclear. CDR3 size: 15 residues. In germline, CDR1 is WSHSY, CDR2 SAAADI. Trimming cost V 4 bases and J 0 bases, with 10 bases left between them. CDR3 DNA sequence: TGCGCCAGCAGTGTTGGCTTTAGCTCCTACAATGAGCAGTTCTTC. Translated, it gives CASSVGFSSYNEQFF.

V is TRBV19 and J is TRBJ2-5; D might be TRBD1 or TRBD2, each matching 6 bases. V dropped 7 bases and J dropped 5 bases, with 17 bases sitting between them. CDR1 is LNHDA, CDR2 SQIVND, per germline (reference sequence). The CDR3 loop spans 14 amino acids. CDR3 sequence reads: CASKNPQGRETQYF. The DNA of the CDR3 is TGTGCCAGTAAAAATCCTCAGGGGAGGGAGACCCAGTACTTC.

The CDR3 loop reads CAISGQGAPDEQFF. CDR3 in DNA: TGTGCCATCAGCGGACAGGGGGCGCCCGATGAGCAGTTCTTC. This rearrangement joins TRBV10-3 to TRBJ2-1; TRBD1 aligns across 11 bases. Germline-derived CDR1 and CDR2 are ENHRY and SYGVKD. The CDR3 has 14 residues. V lost 6 bases and J lost 8; bases outside the gene matches: 6.

The chain is built from TRBV27 and TRBJ2-7; a weak D match, TRBD2 (7 bases). Germline lookup yields CDR1 MNHEY and CDR2 SMNVEV (reference sequence). The CDR3 is 14 residues long. V lost 7 bases and J 9 bases, leaving 22 bases between the germline ends. CDR3 in DNA: TGTGCCAGCACTCAAATAGGGGGGGAAAGCGTGCAGTACTTC. It is translated as CASTQIGGESVQYF.

V gene TRBV19 combines with J gene TRBJ1-2, with D possibly TRBD1 on 5 matching bases. Trimming shortened V by 3 bases and J by 12 bases, and 17 bases separated the two germline ends. This CDR3 region has 13 residues. Germline CDR1 reads LNHDA; CDR2 reads SQIVND (reference sequence). The CDR3, as DNA: TGTGCCAGTAGTATTCAGGATGGGCAGGGCCACACCTTC. This gives the protein CASSIQDGQGHTF.

The count of this clone is one. J is TRBJ2-7 and V is TRBV5-1; D might be TRBD1 (5 bases). This CDR3 is 14 amino acids long. Trimming left V 0 bases short and J 3 bases short, with 10 bases between. Germline V gene data show CDR1 as SGHRS and CDR2 as YFSETQ. The CDR3 loop is CASSLASGIYEQYF. In DNA, the CDR3 is TGCGCCAGCAGCTTGGCCTCAGGGATCTACGAGCAGTACTTC.

This rearrangement joins TRBV23-1 to TRBJ2-1; D is unclear. Being an ORF, TRBV23-1 has a function that is uncertain. This CDR3 comprises 9 residues. The V gene lost 10 bases and the J gene lost 12 bases, with 10 bases spanning the gap. DNA for the CDR3: TGCGCCAACCCGTATGGGCAGTTCTTC. It translates to CANPYGQFF.

The chain recombines TRBV7-6 with TRBJ2-7; the D is unclear. This CDR3 is built from 15 residues. Trimming stripped 1 base from V and 3 bases from J, with 13 bases between. CDR1 and CDR2 from the germline V gene are SGHVS and FNYEAQ. The CDR3 sequence is CASSLGAGLLYEQYF. CDR3 coding DNA: TGTGCCAGCAGCTTAGGTGCAGGTCTTCTCTACGAGCAGTACTTC.

V is TRBV6-5 and J is TRBJ1-2; D might be TRBD1 (5 bases). Germline V lookup: CDR1 MNHEY, CDR2 SVGAGI. Trimming cost V 2 bases and J 8 bases, with 15 bases left between them. The CDR3 extends over 14 amino acids. CDR3 in DNA: TGTGCCAGCAGTTACGACAGTAATCCTATGGGCTACACCTTC. Protein: CASSYDSNPMGYTF.

This clone was picked up one time. V is TRBV10-3 and J is TRBJ2-7, with 8 bases identical to TRBD1. Germline V lookup: CDR1 ENHRY, CDR2 SYGVKD. With V trimmed by 6 bases and J by 2 bases, 3 bases remained unmatched. The CDR3 extends over 13 amino acids. This CDR3 is CAISTTGAYEQYF. CDR3 bases: TGTGCCATCAGCACGACAGGGGCCTACGAGCAGTACTTC.

This clone was picked up one time. The chain recombines TRBV28 with TRBJ2-7; perhaps TRBD2 as D (5 bases). CDR1 is MDHEN and CDR2 is SYDVKM in the germline V gene. The CDR3 runs to 14 residues. Trimming removed 5 bases from V and 5 bases from J, with 16 bases in between. The CDR3 is CASSPRSGKNEQYF. Here the CDR3 DNA reads TGTGCCAGCAGTCCCCGCAGCGGAAAAAACGAGCAGTACTTC.